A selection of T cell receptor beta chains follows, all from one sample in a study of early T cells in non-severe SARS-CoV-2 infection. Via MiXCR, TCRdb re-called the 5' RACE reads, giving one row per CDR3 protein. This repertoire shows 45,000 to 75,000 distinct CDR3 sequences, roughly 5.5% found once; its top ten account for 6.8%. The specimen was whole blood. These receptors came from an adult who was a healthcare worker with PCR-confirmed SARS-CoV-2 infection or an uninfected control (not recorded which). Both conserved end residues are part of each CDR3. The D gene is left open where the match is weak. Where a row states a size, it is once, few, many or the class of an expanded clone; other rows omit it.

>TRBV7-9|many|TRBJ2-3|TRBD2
TGTGCCAGCAGCCTGACTAGCGGGGTCGCCCTGGGGGCAGATACGCAGTATTTT
CASSLTSGVALGADTQYF
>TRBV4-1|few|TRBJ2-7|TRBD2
TGCGCCAGCAGCCGGGGACTAGCGGGAGGCAGCTCCTACGAGCAGTACTTC
CASSRGLAGGSSYEQYF
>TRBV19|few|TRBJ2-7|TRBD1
TGTGCCAGTAGTAGTATACCTCGACAGGGTCGGGAGCAGTACTTC
CASSSIPRQGREQYF
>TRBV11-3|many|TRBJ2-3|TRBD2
TGTGCCAGCAGCTTAGAAGGGCGGGCTAGCGGGACCTTATCCACAGATACGCAGTATTTT
CASSLEGRASGTLSTDTQYF
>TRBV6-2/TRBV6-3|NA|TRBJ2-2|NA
TGTGCCAGCAGTTACCCCCTAGCTGGGGTAAACACCGGGGAGCTGTTTTTT
CASSYPLAGVNTGELFF
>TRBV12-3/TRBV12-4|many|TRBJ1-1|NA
TGTGCCAGCAGTATCACGATCCCTGAAGCTTTCTTT
CASSITIPEAFF
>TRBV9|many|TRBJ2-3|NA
TGTGCCAGCAGCGTAGTCGGGGAGACGCAGTATTTT
CASSVVGETQYF
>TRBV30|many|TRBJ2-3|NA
TGTGCCTGGAGCCCTCTCACAGATACGCAGTATTTT
CAWSPLTDTQYF
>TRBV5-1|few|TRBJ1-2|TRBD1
TGCGCCAGCAGCCCGGACAGGGGGGTCTATGGCTACACCTTC
CASSPDRGVYGYTF
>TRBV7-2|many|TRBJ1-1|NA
TGTGCCAGCAGCTCCCCTGACAGCAAGAACACTGAAGCTTTCTTT
CASSSPDSKNTEAFF
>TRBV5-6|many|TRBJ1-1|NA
TGTGCCAGCAGCTTGCTAGGCAAGATGAACACTGAAGCTTTCTTT
CASSLLGKMNTEAFF
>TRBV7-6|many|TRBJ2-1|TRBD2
TGTGCCAGCAGGCCTAGCGGGGGGACCTACAATGAGCAGTTCTTC
CASRPSGGTYNEQFF
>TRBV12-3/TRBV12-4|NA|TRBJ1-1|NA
TGTGCCAGCAGTTTAGGCAGCCCGAACACTGAAGCTTTCTTT
CASSLGSPNTEAFF
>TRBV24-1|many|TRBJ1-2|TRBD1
TGTGCCACCAGTGATAAGACAGGGGGAGACTATGGCTACACCTTC
CATSDKTGGDYGYTF
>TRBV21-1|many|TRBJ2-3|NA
TGTGCCAGCAGCTTCATCTCGGACAGGACCAAGGGCACTGGCCGGGTTACGCAGTATTTT
CASSFISDRTKGTGRVTQYF
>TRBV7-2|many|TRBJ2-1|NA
TGTGCCAGCAGCTTAAAGGCAGGGGTCCATGAGCAGTTCTTC
CASSLKAGVHEQFF
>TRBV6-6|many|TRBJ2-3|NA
TGTGCCAGCAAAACAGGGTATTCTAGCACAGATACGCAGTATTTT
CASKTGYSSTDTQYF
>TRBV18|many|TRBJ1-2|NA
TGTGCCAGCTCACCCACACCGTCAGAGTATGGCTACACCTTC
CASSPTPSEYGYTF
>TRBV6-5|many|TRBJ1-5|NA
TGTGCCAGCAGTTACTCGAGTTATCAGCCCCAGCATTTT
CASSYSSYQPQHF
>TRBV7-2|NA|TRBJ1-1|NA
TGTGCCAGCTCCGTAAACACTGAAGCTTTCTTT
CASSVNTEAFF
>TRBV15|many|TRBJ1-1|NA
TGTGCCACCAGCGAAGTGAACACTGAAGCTTTCTTT
CATSEVNTEAFF
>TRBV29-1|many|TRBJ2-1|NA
TGCAGCGTTGAAGCCCTCGGAAGGGGTCAGTCCTACAATGAGCAGTTCTTC
CSVEALGRGQSYNEQFF
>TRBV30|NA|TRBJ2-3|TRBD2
TGTGCCTGGAGTGTTAGCGGGAGTACAGATACGCAGTATTTT
CAWSVSGSTDTQYF
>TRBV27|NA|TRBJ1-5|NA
TGTGCCACCCATCAGCCCCAGCATTTT
CATHQPQHF
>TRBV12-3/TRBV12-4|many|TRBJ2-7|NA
TGTGCCAGCAGTTTGAGGGGCAGAGGAGCCCACGAGCAGTACTTC
CASSLRGRGAHEQYF
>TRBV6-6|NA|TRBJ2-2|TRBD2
TGTGCCAGCAGTTGGGGGGGCGGGGAGCTGTTTTTT
CASSWGGGELFF
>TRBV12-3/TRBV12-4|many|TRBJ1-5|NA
TGTGCCAGCAGTTATTCAGGGCCTAGCAATCAGCCCCAGCATTTT
CASSYSGPSNQPQHF
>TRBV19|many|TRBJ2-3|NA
TGTGCCAGTAGAAGCCGCAGGTCAGATACGCAGTATTTT
CASRSRRSDTQYF
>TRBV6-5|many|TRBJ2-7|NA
TGTGCCAGCAGTTACGGGCAGGGTAAGATCCACGAGCAGTACTTC
CASSYGQGKIHEQYF
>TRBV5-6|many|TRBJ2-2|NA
TGTGCCAGCAGCTCACAGCGGAGTGCCGAAGGGCTGTTTTTT
CASSSQRSAEGLFF